Listed here are 22 T cell receptor beta chains from one sample, sequenced in a study of cytomegalovirus exposure and HLA in healthy donors. PCR was performed using 60 Vbeta and 13 Jbeta primers. Some clones are missing from TCRdb's copy, which holds only in-frame ones; the method was immunoSEQ multiplex PCR. The data show 78,000 or so clones, with approximately 60% seen just once and more than 3.5% held by the top ten. Sequencing input: PBMCs. The receptors here all came from a male donor in good health and CMV-seropositive.

The rearrangement joins TRBV12-5 to TRBJ1-6, with TRBD1 identical over 7 bases. The CDR3 has 16 residues. The V gene's germline CDR1 is LGHNT and CDR2 FRNRAP. Trimming took 3 bases from V and 6 from J; bases not matched to a gene: 8. CDR3 residues: CASGFYETGVNSPLHF. CDR3 DNA sequence: TGTGCTAGTGGTTTTTACGAAACAGGGGTTAATTCACCCCTCCACTTT.

This chain links TRBV10-3 with TRBJ2-2; 7 nucleotides match TRBD2. This CDR3 comprises 16 residues. V lost 3 bases to trimming and J lost 5 bases; unmatched junction nucleotides: 9. Germline V lookup: CDR1 ENHRY, CDR2 SYGVKD. CDR3 sequence reads: CAISDGGRGETGELFF. The CDR3 bases are TGTGCCATCAGTGACGGAGGGAGGGGAGAAACCGGGGAGCTGTTTTTT.

In its sample, this clone was seen a few times. The chain employs TRBV7-6 and TRBJ1-2; 9 bases are shared with TRBD1. This CDR3 region has 14 residues. V shed 3 bases and J 4 bases; nucleotides not matched to a gene: 3. Germline assignment: CDR1 SGHVS and CDR2 FNYEAQ. The CDR3 here is CASSLGQGPYGYTF. Here the CDR3 DNA reads TGTGCCAGCAGCTTGGGACAGGGACCCTATGGCTACACCTTC.

This clone was detected only a few times. The gene calls are TRBV27 and TRBJ2-7; 7 bases map to TRBD2. V lost 5 bases to trimming and J lost 1 base; unmatched junction nucleotides: 11. This CDR3 contains 16 residues. CDR1 is MNHEY, CDR2 SMNVEV, per germline (reference sequence). The CDR3 sequence is CASSLLGAGASYEQYF. Here the CDR3 DNA reads TGTGCCAGCAGTCTCTTAGGGGCGGGAGCTTCCTACGAGCAGTACTTC.

This clone was detected only once. The chain is built from TRBV2 and TRBJ2-7; D not certain. Germline CDR1 reads SNHLY; CDR2 reads FYNNEI. The CDR3 totals 11 residues. The V end lost 7 bases, the J end lost 7 bases, and 11 bases lay between the germline ends. The CDR3 DNA sequence: TGTGCCAGCAAAACGAGCCTAGAGCAGTACTTC. As protein: CASKTSLEQYF.

The chain joins TRBV18 to TRBJ2-7; no firm D call. Germline-derived CDR1 and CDR2 are KGHSH and LQKENI. Trimming took 0 bases from V and 2 from J, leaving 14 bases between them. The length of the CDR3 is 16 residues. The CDR3 DNA follows: TGTGCCAGCTCACCACCCAATACAGCTTATGCCTACGAGCAGTACTTC. As protein: CASSPPNTAYAYEQYF.

This clone showed up just a few times. This chain connects TRBV7-8 to TRBJ2-7; D gene ambiguous. Germline CDR1 reads SGHVS; CDR2 reads FQNEAQ. CDR3 length equals 14 residues. Trimming took off 7 bases at V and 5 bases at J, with 18 bases between the two ends. The CDR3 region has the DNA TGTGCCAGCACCCCCCGAGCTTCTCGGGACGAGCAGTACTTC. The encoded protein is CASTPRASRDEQYF. The full variable domain, with the rest looked up from reference TRBV7-8 and TRBJ2-7, is GAGVSQSPRYKVAKRGQDVALRCDPISGHVSLFWYQQALGQGPEFLTYFQNEAQLDKSGLPSDRFFAERPEGSVSTLKIQRTQQEDSAVYLCASTPRASRDEQYFGPGTRLTVT.

The rearrangement uses TRBV27 and TRBJ2-7, with D maybe TRBD1 (5 bases). The V end was cut by 8 bases, the J end by 0 bases, with 11 bases between. This CDR3 contains 13 residues. Germline CDR1 MNHEY, CDR2 SMNVEV (reference sequence). CDR3 amino acids: CASGAKSSYEQYF. The CDR3 DNA follows: TGTGCCAGCGGGGCAAAGAGCTCCTACGAGCAGTACTTC.

The rearrangement joins TRBV28 to TRBJ1-5; D ambiguous. Per the germline V gene, CDR1 is MDHEN and CDR2 is SYDVKM. V was shortened by 5 bases and J by 5 bases, with 4 bases between the two germline ends. The CDR3 spans 11 residues. The CDR3 coding sequence is TGTGCCAGCAGTGCGGATCAGCCCCAGCATTTT. This sequence encodes CASSADQPQHF. Drawing the rest from reference TRBV28 and TRBJ1-5, the complete variable domain is DVKVTQSSRYLVKRTGEKVFLECVQDMDHENMFWYRQDPGLGLRLIYFSYDVKMKEKGDIPEGYSVSREKKERFSLILESASTNQTSMYLCASSADQPQHFGDGTRLSIL.

This clone was detected only a few times. The chain joins TRBV28 to TRBJ1-2, with unresolved D. This CDR3 contains 14 residues. Germline V gene data show CDR1 as MDHEN and CDR2 as SYDVKM. The V and J ends lost 3 bases and 4 bases respectively, with 12 bases between them. Here the CDR3 reads CASSLKEDFYGYTF. DNA of the CDR3: TGTGCCAGCAGTTTGAAGGAAGACTTCTATGGCTACACCTTC.

The table lists this clone with a few counts. The J gene is TRBJ2-1, the V gene TRBV6-5, with 8 bases lining up with TRBD1. Germline loops: CDR1 MNHEY, CDR2 SVGAGI. The CDR3 totals 15 residues. Unmatched junction bases numbered 3, after V lost 2 bases and J lost 3 bases. CDR3 coding DNA: TGTGCCAGCAGTTACGAGACAGGGGACTACAATGAGCAGTTCTTC. Translating it yields CASSYETGDYNEQFF.

J is TRBJ1-5 and V is TRBV6-5; 8 bases line up with TRBD1. The junction had 8 bases not matched to a gene; V was cut back by 5 bases and J by 5 bases. In germline, CDR1 is MNHEY, CDR2 SVGAGI. This CDR3 contains 15 residues. In nucleotides, the CDR3 is TGTGCCAGCAGTCACGGGTCCAGGGGGCATCAGCCCCAGCATTTT. Its protein product is CASSHGSRGHQPQHF.

The chain employs TRBV6-1 and TRBJ1-5; 7 nucleotides align to TRBD1. The CDR3 is 15 amino acids. CDR1 is MNHNS and CDR2 is SASEGT in the germline V gene. Trimming removed 6 bases from V and 2 bases from J; junction bases left unmatched: 7. The CDR3 loop is CASSGVDRGNQPQHF. CDR3 coding DNA: TGTGCCAGCAGCGGAGTAGACAGGGGCAATCAGCCCCAGCATTTT.

The chain combines TRBV28 with TRBJ2-7, with 7 bases that match TRBD1. The CDR3 spans 14 residues. Germline CDR1 reads MDHEN; CDR2 reads SYDVKM. V shed 6 bases, J shed 1 base, and the junction held 6 bases outside the gene matches. CDR3 DNA: TGTGCCAGCAGAAGACAGGGAATATCCTACGAGCAGTACTTC. This codes for CASRRQGISYEQYF. Filled out from reference TRBV28 and TRBJ2-7, the complete variable domain reads DVKVTQSSRYLVKRTGEKVFLECVQDMDHENMFWYRQDPGLGLRLIYFSYDVKMKEKGDIPEGYSVSREKKERFSLILESASTNQTSMYLCASRRQGISYEQYFGPGTRLTVT.

This rearrangement joins TRBV15 to TRBJ1-1; the D is unclear. Germline V lookup: CDR1 LNHNV, CDR2 YYDKDF (reference sequence). CDR3 size: 13 residues. Trimming took 0 bases from V and 4 from J, leaving 6 bases between them. CDR3 region: CATSRDGATEAFF. As DNA, the CDR3 is TGTGCCACCAGCAGAGATGGAGCCACTGAAGCTTTCTTT.

This rearrangement joins TRBV7-9 to TRBJ1-1; no reliable D call. This CDR3 has 13 amino acids. V dropped 3 bases and J dropped 3 bases, with 8 bases sitting between them. Germline V gene data show CDR1 as SEHNR and CDR2 as FQNEAQ (reference sequence). CDR3 nucleotides: TGTGCCAGCAGCTTGGCAGGCGACACTGAAGCTTTCTTT. This translates into CASSLAGDTEAFF.

The rearrangement uses TRBV7-9 and TRBJ2-7; possible D gene TRBD1, 6 bases. Trimming cost V 10 bases and J 0 bases, with 19 bases left between them. This CDR3 contains 15 residues. Germline V CDR1 and CDR2: SEHNR, FQNEAQ (reference sequence). This CDR3 is CATTSGVPSSYEQYF. CDR3 DNA sequence: TGTGCCACAACGTCAGGGGTCCCTTCCTCCTACGAGCAGTACTTC.

CDR3 protein: CASRSHRGDTQYF. CDR3 sequence (DNA): TGTGCCAGTAGATCCCACAGGGGAGATACGCAGTATTTT. The rearrangement joins TRBV19 to TRBJ2-3, with 7 bases fitting TRBD1. This CDR3 comprises 13 residues. The junction had 5 bases not matched to a gene; V was cut back by 6 bases and J by 5 bases. Germline loops: CDR1 LNHDA, CDR2 SQIVND (reference sequence).

Only one count was recorded for this clone. The chain recombines TRBV7-6 with TRBJ2-1; 10 bases are shared with TRBD2. The germline V gene encodes CDR1 SGHVS and CDR2 FNYEAQ. The CDR3 spans 15 residues. Unmatched junction bases numbered 11, after V lost 5 bases and J lost 10 bases. The CDR3 sequence: CASSRPGGAGGEQFF. The CDR3 nucleotides are TGTGCCAGCAGCCGGCCGGGTGGAGCGGGAGGGGAGCAGTTCTTC.

The CDR3 DNA follows: TGTGCCAGCAGTTCATCTAGCGGGGGGGCAAACGAGCAGTACTTC. Its translation is CASSSSSGGANEQYF. This chain uses TRBV28 with TRBJ2-7, with 12 bases that match TRBD2. Germline CDR1 MDHEN, CDR2 SYDVKM. The CDR3 has 15 amino acids. J was trimmed by 5 bases and V by 4 bases; bases with no gene match: 6.

A few counts support this clone. The chain employs TRBV6-1 and TRBJ2-5; D might be TRBD1 (6 bases). The CDR3 has 12 residues. Looked up from germline, CDR1 is MNHNS and CDR2 is SASEGT. Between the trimmed V and J ends, which lost 6 bases and 4 bases, there was a span of 9 bases. DNA of the CDR3: TGTGCCAGCAGGGGGGCCCTAGAGACCCAGTACTTC. Translating gives CASRGALETQYF.

V usage is TRBV18 and J usage is TRBJ1-4; no definite D call. The CDR3 is made up of 13 amino acids. In germline, CDR1 is KGHSH, CDR2 LQKENI. V gave up 1 base and J gave up 5 bases, with 5 bases separating them. CDR3 loop: CASSPRENEKLFF. The CDR3 coding sequence is TGTGCCAGCTCACCACGCGAGAATGAAAAACTGTTTTTT.